This T cell receptor beta chain was obtained from a study of tumor and adjacent non-tumor tissue in lung cancer. Turning to the study itself: Aged roughly 31 to 80 years, patients included roughly 10 men and roughly 5 women with stage I to III disease.

Germline V CDR1 and CDR2: LNHDA, SQIVND (reference sequence). Trimming removed 3 bases at V and 3 bases at J, with 9 bases between. The CDR3 runs to 13 residues. No cell sorting was done before RNA was extracted from the tissue. This non-tumor lung sample came from over 3 cm beyond the tumor edge. As concerns this clonotype: The antigen is unknown.

The library came from three nested PCR rounds adapted from ARM-PCR protocols. One entry per CDR3 protein, called by TCRdb with MiXCR from the multiplex PCR reads. This table has around 99,000 distinct CDR3 sequences, about 61% appearing once. The study, taken as a whole, reports: Significantly higher TCR diversity was found in tumor than normal lung. In normal lung, the top 100 clones were significantly more dominant than in tumor.

This TCR came from a man in his 60s with non-small cell lung cancer. The chain combines TRBV19 with TRBJ2-7; D ambiguous. The sample taken for sequencing was distant non-tumor lung tissue. In nucleotides, the CDR3 is TGTGCCAGTAGTATCGCCCCCGGCTACGAGCAGTACTTC. Translation gives CASSIAPGYEQYF.